A single sample gave rise to the 22 T cell receptor beta chains below, sequenced in a study of cytomegalovirus exposure and HLA in healthy donors. PCR was performed using 60 Vbeta and 13 Jbeta primers. Some clones are missing from TCRdb's copy, which holds only in-frame ones; the method was immunoSEQ multiplex PCR. This repertoire includes some 160,000 clones. The sample consisted of PBMCs. The receptors here all came from a man in his thirties or forties in good health and CMV-seronegative.

The chain recombines TRBV6-1 with TRBJ2-5; the match to TRBD2 covers 11 bases. The J call may be mistaken, given a closer DNA end match to TRBJ2-7. CDR3 length equals 14 residues. Germline CDR1 is MNHNS and CDR2 is SASEGT. Written as DNA, the CDR3 is TGTGCCAGCAGGATAGCGGGAGGGGGACACGAGCAGTACTTC. Translating gives CASRIAGGGHEQYF.

This chain links TRBV28 with TRBJ1-2, with 7 bases identical to TRBD1. The CDR3 consists of 15 residues. After removal of 5 bases from V and 4 bases from J, the junction contained 10 bases not matched to a gene. The germline CDR1 and CDR2 sequences are MDHEN and SYDVKM. The CDR3 DNA sequence: TGTGCCAGCAGTGGCGACAGGGCGGTTGGCTATGGCTACACCTTC. Translation: CASSGDRAVGYGYTF.

The chain has TRBV10-3 and TRBJ2-1, with D unresolved. Trimming removed 3 bases at V and 0 bases at J, with 6 bases between. This CDR3 spans 14 amino acids. Germline CDR1 ENHRY, CDR2 SYGVKD. CDR3 sequence (DNA): TGTGCCATCAGTGAACCTAGCTCCTACAATGAGCAGTTCTTC. The encoded protein is CAISEPSSYNEQFF.

The V call is TRBV5-1, the J call TRBJ2-7, with D maybe TRBD1 (6 bases). Trimming cost V 2 bases and J 3 bases, with 12 bases left between them. This CDR3 has 14 amino acids. Germline values: CDR1 SGHRS, CDR2 YFSETQ. CDR3 protein: CASSFPGQNYEQYF. In DNA, the CDR3 is TGCGCCAGCAGCTTCCCAGGACAGAACTACGAGCAGTACTTC.

This chain connects TRBV7-9 to TRBJ2-1; 12 positions match TRBD2. CDR1 and CDR2 from the germline V gene are SEHNR and FQNEAQ (reference sequence). The CDR3 loop spans 16 amino acids. V was clipped by 0 bases and J by 8 bases; unmatched bases: 5. The CDR3 sequence is CASSLATSGSLDEQFF. The CDR3 nucleotides read TGTGCCAGCAGCTTAGCGACTAGCGGGAGTTTAGATGAGCAGTTCTTC.

The chain combines TRBV30 with TRBJ2-2; no definite D call. The CDR3 is 15 amino acids. Trimming pared 2 bases from V and 6 bases from J, leaving 16 bases between. Germline-derived CDR1 and CDR2 are GTSNPN and SVGIG (reference sequence). CDR3 in amino acids: CAWSTGRSSPGELFF. The CDR3 DNA reads TGTGCCTGGAGTACCGGAAGGAGTTCCCCCGGGGAGCTGTTTTTT.

The chain joins TRBV7-3 to TRBJ2-7, with D tentatively TRBD2 (5 bases). The germline CDR1 and CDR2 sequences are SGHTA and FQGTGA. The V end was cut by 6 bases, the J end by 2 bases, with 8 bases between. The CDR3 consists of 12 residues. CDR3 sequence (DNA): TGTGCCAGCAGGGACTCCACCTACGAGCAGTACTTC. Encoded protein: CASRDSTYEQYF.

J is TRBJ2-3 and V is TRBV7-2, with 11 bases fitting TRBD2. The V gene's germline CDR1 is SGHTA and CDR2 FQGNSA. The CDR3 extends over 18 amino acids. The V segment lost 5 bases and the J segment 0 bases; nucleotides outside the gene matches: 10. The CDR3: CASSPGLAGAASTDTQYF. CDR3 nucleotides: TGTGCCAGCAGCCCCGGACTAGCGGGTGCAGCTAGCACAGATACGCAGTATTTT. The whole variable domain, filled in from reference TRBV7-2 and TRBJ2-3, reads GAGVSQSPSNKVTEKGKDVELRCDPISGHTALYWYRQSLGQGLEFLIYFQGNSAPDKSGLPSDRFSAERTGGSVSTLTIQRTQQEDSAVYLCASSPGLAGAASTDTQYFGPGTRLTVL.

The chain combines TRBV11-2 with TRBJ2-1; 7 positions agree with TRBD2. This CDR3 is 15 amino acids long. V shed 5 bases, J shed 2 bases, and the junction held 6 bases outside the gene matches. Germline loops: CDR1 SGHAT, CDR2 FQNNGV. CDR3 DNA: TGTGCCAGCAGCACTAGCGACCAGACCTACAATGAGCAGTTCTTC. This sequence encodes CASSTSDQTYNEQFF.

This chain joins TRBV28 and TRBJ2-7, with 11 bases fitting TRBD2. The CDR3 is 16 amino acids. The trim removed 5 bases at V and 3 bases at J, leaving 9 bases unmatched. CDR1 MDHEN and CDR2 SYDVKM come from the germline V gene. The CDR3 sequence is CASSPTSGSTFYEQYF. The CDR3 nucleotides are TGTGCCAGCAGTCCTACTAGCGGGAGTACCTTCTACGAGCAGTACTTC.

The chain uses TRBV20-1 and TRBJ2-1; TRBD2 is a possible D gene (5 bases). Germline V gene data show CDR1 as DFQATT and CDR2 as SNEGSKA (reference sequence). The CDR3 runs to 11 residues. The CDR3 region is CRMDSNNEQFF. As DNA, the CDR3 is TGCAGGATGGACTCAAACAATGAGCAGTTCTTC.

The chain combines TRBV5-4 with TRBJ2-3, with 8 bases that match TRBD1. This CDR3 has 15 residues. Per the germline V gene, CDR1 is SGHNT and CDR2 is YYREEE (reference sequence). V gave up 4 bases and J gave up 2 bases; unmatched junction bases: 6. CDR3 loop: CASSTPTGATDTQYF. CDR3 DNA: TGTGCCAGCAGCACTCCGACAGGGGCCACAGATACGCAGTATTTT.

The chain carries TRBV2 and TRBJ1-4; the D is unclear. The CDR3 is made up of 15 amino acids. The germline gives CDR1 SNHLY, CDR2 FYNNEI. V was pared by 5 bases and J by 8 bases, with 18 bases between. In DNA, the CDR3 is TGTGCCAGCAGTCGGGAAAGTCTGGACCTCGAAAAACTGTTTTTT. The encoded protein is CASSRESLDLEKLFF.

The chain uses TRBV5-1 and TRBJ1-2; a weak D match, TRBD1 (6 bases). This CDR3 is built from 12 residues. V lost 5 bases and J lost 4, with 9 bases in between. Germline V gene lookup returns CDR1 SGHRS and CDR2 YFSETQ. CDR3 in DNA: TGCGCCAGCAGACAGGGTGGCTATGGCTACACCTTC. Protein sequence: CASRQGGYGYTF.

The chain employs TRBV30 and TRBJ1-2; 8 nucleotides line up with TRBD1. From germline, CDR1 is GTSNPN and CDR2 SVGIG (reference sequence). The CDR3 loop spans 15 amino acids. V lost 2 bases and J lost 2; bases outside the gene matches: 7. The CDR3 DNA sequence: TGTGCCTGGAGTCGAAGGACAGGGACGAACTATGGCTACACCTTC. Protein product: CAWSRRTGTNYGYTF.

The chain couples TRBV2 to TRBJ2-1, with 7 bases matching TRBD2. Looked up from germline, CDR1 is SNHLY and CDR2 is FYNNEI. CDR3 length equals 14 residues. The V and J ends lost 4 bases and 0 bases, in that order; junction bases with no gene match: 0. Here the CDR3 DNA reads TGTGCCAGCAGTGGGACTAGCTCCTACAATGAGCAGTTCTTC. This sequence encodes CASSGTSSYNEQFF.

The chain recombines TRBV6-1 with TRBJ1-5, with D possibly TRBD1 on 5 matching bases. The V and J ends lost 6 bases and 7 bases respectively, with 13 bases between them. Germline CDR1 is MNHNS and CDR2 is SASEGT. The CDR3 is 13 residues long. The CDR3 DNA sequence: TGTGCCAGCAGAACGACAGCTGGGCAGCCCCAGCATTTT. It yields the protein CASRTTAGQPQHF.

The chain uses TRBV18 and TRBJ2-7, with 7 bases identical to TRBD1. This CDR3 is built from 14 residues. The J segment lost 4 bases and the V segment lost 2 bases, leaving 5 bases of the junction unmatched. Germline V gives CDR1 KGHSH, CDR2 LQKENI. The CDR3 sequence: CASSPGGQYYEQYF. In DNA, the CDR3 is TGTGCCAGCTCACCAGGGGGACAGTATTACGAGCAGTACTTC.

This chain uses TRBV2 with TRBJ1-1, with 9 bases identical to TRBD1. With 7 bases clipped from V and 5 bases from J, the junction kept 8 bases outside the gene matches. In germline, CDR1 is SNHLY, CDR2 FYNNEI. The CDR3 extends over 14 amino acids. CDR3 sequence reads: CASTARTGATEAFF. DNA of the CDR3: TGTGCCAGCACTGCTCGGACAGGGGCTACTGAAGCTTTCTTT.

This sequence joins TRBV28 and TRBJ1-2, with D possibly being TRBD1 (6 bases). In germline, CDR1 is MDHEN, CDR2 SYDVKM. V lost 3 bases, J lost 4 bases, and 12 bases lay in between. This CDR3 has 14 residues. CDR3 bases: TGTGCCAGCAGTTTCCAGGGGAGCCGCTATGGCTACACCTTC. Protein product: CASSFQGSRYGYTF.

The chain uses TRBV7-2 and TRBJ2-7, with 12 positions matching TRBD2. The germline V gene has CDR1 SGHTA and CDR2 FQGNSA. The junction had 5 bases not matched to a gene; V was cut back by 5 bases and J by 3 bases. This CDR3 has 15 amino acids. CDR3 nucleotide sequence: TGTGCCAGCAGCGGACGACTAGCGGGAGACTACGAGCAGTACTTC. The encoded protein is CASSGRLAGDYEQYF.

The rearrangement joins TRBV7-9 to TRBJ2-7, with D tentatively TRBD2 (6 bases). The germline V and J ends were trimmed by 5 bases and 3 bases, with 14 bases remaining between them. The CDR3 extends over 14 amino acids. Germline CDR1 is SEHNR and CDR2 is FQNEAQ (reference sequence). The CDR3 DNA reads TGTGCCAGCAGCGGAGGGAGGTCTGGCTACGAGCAGTACTTC. It is translated as CASSGGRSGYEQYF.